This T cell receptor beta chain was recorded in a study of blood T cell repertoires in COVID-19. Whole-study context: Material from acute and convalescent COVID-19 was sourced from the United States, Italy and Spain. The analysed material was cDNA or gDNA that came from T cells, B-cell-depleted T cells, or PBMCs.

Original methodology: Estimated nucleated cell counts came from reference gene primer amplification. The method was immunoSEQ multiplex PCR; TCRdb's version includes in-frame clones alone and lacks a portion of them. D and trimming come from the DNA, and the V and J calls and clone size come from that table. This sample has under 100,000 clones; 65% to 85% occur once, and the top ten carry 25%. The CDR3 length is 14 residues. The ends lost 7 bases at V and 1 base at J; junction bases unmatched: 4. Looked up from germline, CDR1 is LNHDA and CDR2 is SQIVND (reference sequence). This chain joins TRBV19 and TRBJ1-1, with TRBD1 matching 9 bases. This receptor was obtained from a man older than 75 with active or convalescent COVID-19. Sequencing was performed on peripheral blood. In DNA, the CDR3 is TGTGCCAGTAACAGGGGGCGAGAGAACACTGAAGCTTTCTTT. Translating gives CASNRGRENTEAFF.